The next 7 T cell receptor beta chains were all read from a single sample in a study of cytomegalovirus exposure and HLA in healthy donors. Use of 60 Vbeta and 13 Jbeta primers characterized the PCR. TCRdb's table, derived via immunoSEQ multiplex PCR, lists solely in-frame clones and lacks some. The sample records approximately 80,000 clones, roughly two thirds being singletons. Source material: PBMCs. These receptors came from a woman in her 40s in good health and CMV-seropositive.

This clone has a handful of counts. CDR3 sequence: CASREGQDYGYTF. DNA of the CDR3: TGTGCCAGCAGGGAGGGACAGGACTATGGCTACACCTTC. This sequence joins TRBV5-4 and TRBJ1-2; 8 nucleotides match TRBD1. There are 13 residues in the CDR3. Germline assignment: CDR1 SGHNT and CDR2 YYREEE (reference sequence). J lost 3 bases, V lost 5 bases, and 3 bases had no gene match.

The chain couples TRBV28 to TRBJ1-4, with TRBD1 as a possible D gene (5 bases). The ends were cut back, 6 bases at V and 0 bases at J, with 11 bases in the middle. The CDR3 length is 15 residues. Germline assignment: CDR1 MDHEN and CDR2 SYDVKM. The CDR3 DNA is TGTGCCAGCAGGGTGACAGTTGCAACTAATGAAAAACTGTTTTTT. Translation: CASRVTVATNEKLFF.

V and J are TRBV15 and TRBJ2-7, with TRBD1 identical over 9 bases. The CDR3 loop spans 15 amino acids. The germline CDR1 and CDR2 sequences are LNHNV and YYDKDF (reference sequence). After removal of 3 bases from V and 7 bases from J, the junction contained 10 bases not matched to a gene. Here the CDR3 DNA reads TGTGCCACCAGCAGCCCCGGGACAGGGTCGTATGAGCAGTACTTC. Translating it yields CATSSPGTGSYEQYF.

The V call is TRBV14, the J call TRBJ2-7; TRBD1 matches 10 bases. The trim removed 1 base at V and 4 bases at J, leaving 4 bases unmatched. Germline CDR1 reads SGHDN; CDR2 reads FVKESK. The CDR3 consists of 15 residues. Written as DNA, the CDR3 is TGTGCCAGCAGCCAAGGGGACAGGGGTTGGTACGAGCAGTACTTC. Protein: CASSQGDRGWYEQYF.

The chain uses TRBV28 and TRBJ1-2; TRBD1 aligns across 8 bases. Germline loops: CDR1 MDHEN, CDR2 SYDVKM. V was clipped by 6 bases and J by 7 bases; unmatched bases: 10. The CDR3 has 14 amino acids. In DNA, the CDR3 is TGTGCCAGCAGACGAGGACAGGGTTTATCTGGCTACACCTTC. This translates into CASRRGQGLSGYTF.

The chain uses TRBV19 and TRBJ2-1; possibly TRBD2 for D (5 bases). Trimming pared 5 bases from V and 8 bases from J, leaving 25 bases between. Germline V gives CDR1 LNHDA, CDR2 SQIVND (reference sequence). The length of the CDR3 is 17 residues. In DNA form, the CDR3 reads TGTGCCAGTAGTTCTAGGACTCCCACCAATTTCTCGGATGAGCAGTTCTTC. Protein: CASSSRTPTNFSDEQFF. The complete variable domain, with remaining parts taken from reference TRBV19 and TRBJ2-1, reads DGGITQSPKYLFRKEGQNVTLSCEQNLNHDAMYWYRQDPGQGLRLIYYSQIVNDFQKGDIAEGYSVSREKKESFPLTVTSAQKNPTAFYLCASSSRTPTNFSDEQFFGPGTRLTVL.

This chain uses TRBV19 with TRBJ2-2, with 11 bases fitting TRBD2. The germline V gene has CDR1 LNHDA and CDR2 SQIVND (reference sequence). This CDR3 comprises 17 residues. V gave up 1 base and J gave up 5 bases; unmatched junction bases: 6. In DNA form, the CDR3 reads TGTGCCAGTAGTATAGTTAGCGGGAGGGCCGGGACCGGGGAGCTGTTTTTT. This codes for CASSIVSGRAGTGELFF.